These T cell receptor beta chains were read from a single sample in a study of cytomegalovirus exposure and HLA in healthy donors. Here immunoSEQ multiplex PCR was the method, and the copy in TCRdb shows in-frame clones only, minus some. The table has roughly 110,000 clones, approximately 71% seen once; the top ten hold 2.5%. Material for sequencing was PBMCs. Receptors originate from a man between 40 and 49 years old in good health and CMV-seronegative. Both conserved end residues are part of each CDR3. D genes are given only for firm matches. Rows may omit the clone size; those that give it use once, few, many or a size class.

V,D,size,J,DNA,CDR3
TRBV6-5,-,few,TRBJ1-1,TGTGCCAGCAGTCCACCACAGGGCCAAGCTTTCTTT,CASSPPQGQAFF
TRBV5-1,TRBD1,few,TRBJ2-6,TGCGCCAGCAGCCCAAGGGGGACAGGGAGCTCTGGGGCCAACGTCCTGACTTTC,CASSPRGTGSSGANVLTF
TRBV2,TRBD1,-,TRBJ2-7,TGTGCCAGCAGGGAGGACAGGGTGGGCGAGCAGTACTTC,CASREDRVGEQYF
TRBV9,TRBD1,few,TRBJ1-2,TGTGCCAGCAGCTCCCGACAGGGCCCTAACTATGGCTACACCTTC,CASSSRQGPNYGYTF
TRBV19,TRBD2,-,TRBJ2-5,TGTGCCAGTAGTCCCCGGACTAGCGGGGGGACCCAGTACTTC,CASSPRTSGGTQYF
TRBV19,-,-,TRBJ1-4,TGTGCCAGGAGTCGGGGTGGGAACGAAAAACTGTTTTTT,CARSRGGNEKLFF
TRBV7-9,TRBD1,-,TRBJ2-7,TGTTCCAGCAGCTTAAGTTACAGGGGATACGAGCAGTACTTC,CSSSLSYRGYEQYF
TRBV6-5,-,-,TRBJ2-7,TGTGCCAGCAGGCCAGTCGGGACAAACTACGAGCAGTACTTC,CASRPVGTNYEQYF
TRBV11-2,-,-,TRBJ1-2,TGTGCCAGCAGCTTAGGTTCGGGGGTGGGGCTCGGTGGCTACACCTTC,CASSLGSGVGLGGYTF
TRBV6-6,-,few,TRBJ1-4,TGTGCCAGCAGTATGAGTAGTAATGAAAAACTGTTTTTT,CASSMSSNEKLFF
TRBV5-8,TRBD1,-,TRBJ2-7,TGTGCCAGCAGCTTAGAGGGACAGGTTCTCCACGAGCAGTACTTC,CASSLEGQVLHEQYF
TRBV27,TRBD1,-,TRBJ1-2,TGTGCCAGCAGTTTATCATTTCGTTCAGGGGGCGTCTATGGCTACACCTTC,CASSLSFRSGGVYGYTF
TRBV18,TRBD1,-,TRBJ2-2,TGTGCCAGCTCACCACAAGGGACAGGGGACTCTCTGCCCGGGGAGCTGTTTTTT,CASSPQGTGDSLPGELFF
TRBV5-1,TRBD1,-,TRBJ2-7,TGCGCCAGCAGTTTAGCAACCGGGACAGGCGCCTACGAGCAGTACTTC,CASSLATGTGAYEQYF
TRBV5-6,TRBD1,-,TRBJ1-1,TGTGCCAGCAGCGCCCCGGGACAGAATCAATTCACTGAAGCTTTCTTT,CASSAPGQNQFTEAFF
TRBV6-5,TRBD1,few,TRBJ2-1,TGTGCCAGCGTTGGGGACAGGGAATTCTTC,CASVGDREFF
TRBV27,TRBD1,-,TRBJ2-7,TGTGCCAGCAGTCCCCGGACAGGAACCTACGAGCAGTACTTC,CASSPRTGTYEQYF
TRBV19,TRBD1,few,TRBJ2-1,TGTGCCAGTAGACCCCCGGGACAGGGGGGGAATGAGCAGTTCTTC,CASRPPGQGGNEQFF
TRBV4-1,TRBD2,-,TRBJ2-7,TGCGCCAGCAGCCAAGATTCGGCTAGCGGATCCTACGAGCAGTACTTC,CASSQDSASGSYEQYF
TRBV5-6,-,-,TRBJ2-7,TGTGCCAGCAGCTTGGTAAGGGGACACTACGAGCAGTACTTC,CASSLVRGHYEQYF
TRBV5-4,-,-,TRBJ2-4,TGTGCCAGCAGCCAAACCCCCCGGCCTCCGTCGCGGGACATTCAGTACTTC,CASSQTPRPPSRDIQYF
TRBV6-6,TRBD2,once,TRBJ2-2,TGTGCCAGCCGGACTAGCGGGGGGAGGAGCACCGGGGAGCTGTTTTTT,CASRTSGGRSTGELFF
TRBV5-5,-,-,TRBJ1-5,TGTGCCAGCAGCTCCACCCGGGGGGCCAATCAGCCCCAGCATTTT,CASSSTRGANQPQHF
TRBV6-1,TRBD1,-,TRBJ2-1,TGTGCCAGCAGTGAAGGACAGGGCGAACCCTACAATGAGCAGTTCTTC,CASSEGQGEPYNEQFF
TRBV5-1,TRBD2,-,TRBJ2-3,TGCGCCAGCAGCCCCGGGACTAGCGCCGCCGGCCGTCCGCAGTATTTT,CASSPGTSAAGRPQYF
TRBV19,-,-,TRBJ1-2,TGTGCCAGTAGTCCGGGGGTAGCCTATGGCTACACCTTC,CASSPGVAYGYTF
TRBV7-9,-,-,TRBJ1-2,TGTGCCAGCAGCGAACAGGGCTATGGCTACACCTTC,CASSEQGYGYTF
TRBV5-1,-,once,TRBJ2-5,TGCGCCAGCAGCCCAGGAGGTCGGGGGCAAGAGACCCAGTACTTC,CASSPGGRGQETQYF
TRBV4-1,-,-,TRBJ2-7,TGCGCCAGCAGCCAGCCAGGTGGAGAGCAGTACTTC,CASSQPGGEQYF
TRBV9,-,-,TRBJ1-2,TGTGCCAGCAGCGCCGACCTAGGCTATGGCTACACCTTC,CASSADLGYGYTF
TRBV9,-,-,TRBJ2-7,TGTGCCAGCAGCGCAAGGGGTGGGGAGCAGTACTTC,CASSARGGEQYF
TRBV28,TRBD1,once,TRBJ2-1,TGTGCCAGCACCCGGACAGGGGCTTACAATGAGCAGTTCTTC,CASTRTGAYNEQFF
TRBV14,TRBD2,-,TRBJ2-1,TGTGCCAGCAGCCAACACAGCGGGGGGGCTTCTGAGCAGTTCTTC,CASSQHSGGASEQFF
TRBV5-6,-,-,TRBJ2-7,TGTGCCAGCAGCTTCAGGGGAGTAGGTTCCTACGAGCAGTACTTC,CASSFRGVGSYEQYF
TRBV2,-,-,TRBJ1-4,TGTGCCAGCAGGGGGACTCTTAATGAAAAACTGTTTTTT,CASRGTLNEKLFF
TRBV10-2,-,-,TRBJ2-7,TGCGCCAGCAGTGACCCTGCCAGGGTGTTTTTTGAGCAGTACTTC,CASSDPARVFFEQYF
TRBV7-3,TRBD2,few,TRBJ2-1,TGTGCCAGCAGCTTAGGCGGGGGAGGATGGAATGAGCAGTTCTTC,CASSLGGGGWNEQFF
TRBV5-4,-,-,TRBJ1-2,TGTGCCAGCACTTTGGCCGGCAGGCCCTATGGCTACACCTTC,CASTLAGRPYGYTF
TRBV6-1,-,-,TRBJ2-7,TGTGCCAGCGGAGTCTACGAGCAGTACTTC,CASGVYEQYF
TRBV7-2,TRBD1,few,TRBJ2-7,TGTGCCAGCAGCCTACGGACAGGGGGAACCTACGAGCAGTACTTC,CASSLRTGGTYEQYF
TRBV7-9,TRBD1,-,TRBJ2-5,TGTGCCAGCAGCTTAGTTAAGGGGGCAATAGAGACCCAGTACTTC,CASSLVKGAIETQYF
TRBV5-5,-,few,TRBJ1-1,TGTGCCAGCAGCTTTTCAGGGAACACTGAAGCTTTCTTT,CASSFSGNTEAFF
TRBV10-3,TRBD2,-,TRBJ2-5,TGTGCCATCAGTGCGCCGACTAGCGGGGATCAAGAGACCCAGTACTTC,CAISAPTSGDQETQYF
TRBV19,TRBD2,-,TRBJ2-5,TGTGCCAGTAGTACCACTTCCCGGGGGGGCAGCGAGACCCAGTACTTC,CASSTTSRGGSETQYF
TRBV4-1,-,-,TRBJ1-2,TGCGCCAGCAGCCAACTCGGTGAGGGTGGCTACACCTTC,CASSQLGEGGYTF
TRBV11-2,TRBD2,-,TRBJ2-5,TGTGCCAGCAGCCCGACTAGCGGGACGAGCCAAGAGACCCAGTACTTC,CASSPTSGTSQETQYF
TRBV5-1,TRBD1,-,TRBJ2-2,TGCGCCAGCAGCAGACGACAGGGGGCCGAAACCGGGGAGCTGTTTTTT,CASSRRQGAETGELFF